This T cell receptor (beta chain) was found in a study of blood T cell repertoires in COVID-19. For the study at large: The United States, Italy and Spain were the sources of the acute and convalescent COVID-19 samples. T cells, B-cell-depleted T cells, or PBMCs provided the cDNA or gDNA that served as material.

Libraries were prepared by immunoSEQ multiplex PCR; TCRdb keeps only in-frame clonotypes and omits some of them. Of about 69,000 clones detected, 84% appear once; the ten largest clones hold roughly 13%. The germline gives CDR1 MGHRA, CDR2 YSYEKL. The CDR3 extends over 15 amino acids. The V and J ends lost 4 bases and 6 bases, in that order; junction bases with no gene match: 6. This receptor was identified in a man in his fifties with COVID-19, enrolled during active disease. Sequenced sample: peripheral blood. The chain uses TRBV4-1 and TRBJ2-1, with 10 bases that match TRBD2. The CDR3 nucleotides are TGCGCCAGCAGCCGCCTAGGACTAGCGGTCAATGAGCAGTTCTTC. This gives the protein CASSRLGLAVNEQFF.